This TCR beta chain was identified during a study of blood T cell repertoires in COVID-19. Overall study context: The samples span acute and convalescent COVID-19 from the United States, Italy and Spain. PBMCs, B-cell-depleted T cells, or T cells provided the cDNA or gDNA that made up the material.

Germline V gene data show CDR1 as LNHDA and CDR2 as SQIVND (reference sequence). V was clipped by 5 bases and J by 1 base, with 7 bases between them. The CDR3 length is 13 residues. Study processing details: Reference gene primer amplification gave estimated nucleated cell counts. Measured with immunoSEQ multiplex PCR; TCRdb has only the in-frame clones, and not every one. The V and J calls and clone size were taken over from that table, and D and trimming were inferred from the DNA. The sample has 150,000 to 200,000 clones, approximately 83% seen once; the top ten hold 13%. The sample consisted of peripheral blood. The chain is built from TRBV19 and TRBJ2-3, with D hard to call. The TCR sequence derives from a man between 65 and 85 years old who had recovered from COVID-19. In nucleotides, the CDR3 is TGTGCCAGTAGTTTTCAGGGCACAGATACGCAGTATTTT. It yields the protein CASSFQGTDTQYF.